This TCR beta chain appears in the sequencing data of a study of long-term antiretroviral therapy in people with HIV. Regarding the study as a whole: Pre-ART clonal expansion yielded clones that dominated the repertoire at all time points.

CDR1 and CDR2 (germline): SGHTA, FQGTGA. The CDR3 is made up of 13 amino acids. Deletions cut 5 bases from V and 8 bases from J, with 15 bases between. Every specimen provided about 0.95-11 million cryopreserved PBMC before DNA extraction took place. At the survey level, the v3.0 immunoSEQ assay was run. Researchers set sequencing to target roughly 40,000-50,000 T-cell genomes per sample. Using immunoSEQ multiplex PCR, the repertoire was profiled, and TCRdb retains in-frame clones only, with some absent. The sample holds 25,000 to 35,000 clones, roughly 97% seen once. Comment on this clone: The target antigen is unknown.

This clonotype was sampled from a man aged 25 to 45 with HIV. V and J are TRBV7-3 and TRBJ1-2, with a possible D match to TRBD1 (5 bases). The specimen comprised unsorted PBMCs, sampled 6.9 years after starting antiretroviral therapy. The CDR3 spells CASSPRDAQGYTF. The CDR3 region has the DNA TGTGCCAGCAGCCCCCGGGACGCCCAAGGCTACACCTTC.